This T cell receptor beta chain appears in the sequencing data of a study of cytomegalovirus exposure and HLA in healthy donors. The CDR3 is 15 amino acids. The germline V gene has CDR1 LGHNA and CDR2 YSLEER. The V gene lost 0 bases and the J gene lost 1 base, with 8 bases spanning the gap. The PCR had 60 Vbeta and 13 Jbeta primers. Using immunoSEQ multiplex PCR, the repertoire was profiled, and TCRdb retains in-frame clones only, with some absent. In the table there are approximately 200,000 clones, more than 60% of which are singletons. The chain combines TRBV4-3 with TRBJ2-3; D not certain. The clonotype comes from a man in his forties in good health and CMV-seronegative. The sequenced sample consisted of PBMCs. The DNA of the CDR3 is TGCGCCAGCAGCCAAGATACTATCGGCACAGATACGCAGTATTTT. Translation: CASSQDTIGTDTQYF.